Listed below are T cell receptor beta chains from one sample, sequenced in a study of sequential checkpoint blockade in melanoma. TCRdb keeps only in-frame clones here, not all; method: immunoSEQ multiplex PCR. The sample shows 10,000 or so clones, approximately 30% of them seen only once. This specimen was tumor tissue (inferred from file names), taken from a patient given nivolumab and ipilimumab in sequence. The source of these receptors is a human donor with melanoma. Both conserved end residues are part of each CDR3. Each record gives: V gene, clone size, D gene, J gene, CDR3 protein, CDR3 DNA. The D gene is left open where the match is weak. The size field is filled for only some rows; it gives once, few, many or a size class.

v_call: TRBV10-3
clone_size: .
d_call: .
j_call: TRBJ2-2
cdr3_aa: CASELTAGELFF
cdr3_nt: TGTGCCAGCGAACTTACGGCCGGGGAGCTGTTTTTT

v_call: TRBV11-3
clone_size: many
d_call: .
j_call: TRBJ2-6
cdr3_aa: CASSASRGSGANVLTF
cdr3_nt: TGTGCCAGCAGCGCATCACGGGGCTCTGGGGCCAACGTCCTGACTTTC

v_call: TRBV6-8
clone_size: few
d_call: .
j_call: TRBJ1-2
cdr3_aa: CASSNREGNYGYTF
cdr3_nt: TGTGCCAGCAGCAACAGGGAGGGTAACTATGGCTACACCTTC

v_call: TRBV18
clone_size: .
d_call: .
j_call: TRBJ2-7
cdr3_aa: CASSLLEGLYEQYF
cdr3_nt: TGTGCCAGCTCGCTACTGGAAGGCCTCTACGAGCAGTACTTC

v_call: TRBV23-1
clone_size: few
d_call: TRBD2
j_call: TRBJ2-3
cdr3_aa: CASSQDRTSGLLSLDTQYF
cdr3_nt: TGCGCCAGCAGCCAAGATCGGACTAGCGGGTTATTAAGCCTAGATACGCAGTATTTT

v_call: TRBV12-5
clone_size: .
d_call: TRBD2
j_call: TRBJ2-3
cdr3_aa: CASARGGSTDTQYF
cdr3_nt: TGTGCCAGCGCGCGGGGGGGTAGCACAGATACGCAGTATTTT

v_call: TRBV6-8
clone_size: large
d_call: TRBD2
j_call: TRBJ2-1
cdr3_aa: CASRGASGGKDEQFF
cdr3_nt: TGTGCCAGCCGGGGCGCTAGCGGGGGGAAGGATGAGCAGTTCTTC

v_call: TRBV30
clone_size: .
d_call: .
j_call: TRBJ1-4
cdr3_aa: CAWGDGREKLFF
cdr3_nt: TGTGCCTGGGGCGACGGGAGGGAAAAACTGTTTTTT

v_call: TRBV29-1
clone_size: .
d_call: .
j_call: TRBJ1-2
cdr3_aa: CSVDFAHSTGGYTF
cdr3_nt: TGCAGCGTTGATTTCGCTCACAGCACAGGGGGCTACACCTTC

v_call: TRBV4-1
clone_size: .
d_call: TRBD1
j_call: TRBJ2-1
cdr3_aa: CASSQEGTGGPYNEQFF
cdr3_nt: TGCGCCAGCAGCCAAGAGGGGACAGGGGGCCCCTACAATGAGCAGTTCTTC

v_call: TRBV9
clone_size: .
d_call: .
j_call: TRBJ2-3
cdr3_aa: CASSSLVSTDTQYF
cdr3_nt: TGTGCCAGCAGCTCACTAGTTAGCACAGATACGCAGTATTTT

v_call: TRBV18
clone_size: .
d_call: TRBD1
j_call: TRBJ2-3
cdr3_aa: CASSSQGALSTDTQYF
cdr3_nt: TGTGCCAGCTCATCCCAGGGGGCGCTTAGCACAGATACGCAGTATTTT

v_call: TRBV30
clone_size: .
d_call: .
j_call: TRBJ1-6
cdr3_aa: CAWNFQGSPLHF
cdr3_nt: TGTGCCTGGAACTTTCAGGGTTCACCCCTCCACTTT

v_call: TRBV6-8
clone_size: .
d_call: .
j_call: TRBJ1-4
cdr3_aa: CASKEDPTNEKLFF
cdr3_nt: TGTGCCAGCAAGGAGGATCCAACTAATGAAAAACTGTTTTTT

v_call: TRBV9
clone_size: .
d_call: .
j_call: TRBJ2-5
cdr3_aa: CASRLEGETQYF
cdr3_nt: TGTGCCAGCAGGCTAGAGGGGGAGACCCAGTACTTC

v_call: TRBV19
clone_size: .
d_call: .
j_call: TRBJ2-5
cdr3_aa: CASSIRGLEETQYF
cdr3_nt: TGTGCCAGTAGTATAAGGGGGTTAGAAGAGACCCAGTACTTC

v_call: TRBV4-1
clone_size: few
d_call: .
j_call: TRBJ1-4
cdr3_aa: CASSRVEGANEKLFF
cdr3_nt: TGCGCCAGCAGCCGGGTAGAGGGGGCTAATGAAAAACTGTTTTTT

v_call: TRBV9
clone_size: few
d_call: TRBD1
j_call: TRBJ2-7
cdr3_aa: CASSESGTGGHYEQYF
cdr3_nt: TGTGCCAGCAGTGAATCGGGGACAGGAGGACACTACGAGCAGTACTTC

v_call: TRBV11-3
clone_size: many
d_call: .
j_call: TRBJ2-7
cdr3_aa: CASSFGVAFYEQYF
cdr3_nt: TGTGCCAGCAGCTTTGGGGTAGCGTTCTACGAGCAGTACTTC

v_call: TRBV6-8
clone_size: .
d_call: .
j_call: TRBJ2-7
cdr3_aa: CASSHTSRSYEQYF
cdr3_nt: TGTGCCAGCAGCCACACTAGCAGGAGCTACGAGCAGTACTTC

v_call: TRBV5-1
clone_size: .
d_call: .
j_call: TRBJ1-6
cdr3_aa: CASSTGRELYNSPLHF
cdr3_nt: TGCGCCAGCAGCACCGGCCGAGAACTTTATAATTCACCCCTCCACTTT

v_call: TRBV29-1
clone_size: .
d_call: TRBD1
j_call: TRBJ1-1
cdr3_aa: CSGNDRGTEAFF
cdr3_nt: TGCAGCGGTAACGACAGGGGCACTGAAGCTTTCTTT

v_call: TRBV19
clone_size: .
d_call: .
j_call: TRBJ1-6
cdr3_aa: CASSIGGRGGTPLHF
cdr3_nt: TGTGCCAGTAGTATAGGTGGCAGGGGCGGTACACCCCTCCACTTT

v_call: TRBV11-3
clone_size: .
d_call: .
j_call: TRBJ1-4
cdr3_aa: CASSLDGGATNEKLFF
cdr3_nt: TGTGCCAGCAGCTTAGATGGTGGGGCAACTAATGAAAAACTGTTTTTT

v_call: TRBV12-5
clone_size: .
d_call: TRBD2
j_call: TRBJ2-3
cdr3_aa: CASRERESTDTQYF
cdr3_nt: TGTGCCAGTCGCGAGCGGGAGAGCACAGATACGCAGTATTTT

v_call: TRBV7-8
clone_size: .
d_call: .
j_call: TRBJ2-7
cdr3_aa: CASSLEDSYEQYF
cdr3_nt: TGTGCCAGCAGCTTAGAGGACTCCTACGAGCAGTACTTC

v_call: TRBV5-1
clone_size: once
d_call: TRBD1
j_call: TRBJ2-7
cdr3_aa: CASSLGGQGLIEQYF
cdr3_nt: TGCGCCAGCAGCCTAGGGGGACAGGGATTAATCGAGCAGTACTTC

v_call: TRBV30
clone_size: .
d_call: .
j_call: TRBJ1-4
cdr3_aa: CASQGTWGEKLFF
cdr3_nt: TGTGCCAGCCAGGGGACCTGGGGTGAAAAACTGTTTTTT

v_call: TRBV30
clone_size: .
d_call: .
j_call: TRBJ2-1
cdr3_aa: CARTSRLGDNEQFF
cdr3_nt: TGTGCCCGGACGAGTCGGCTAGGTGACAATGAGCAGTTCTTC

v_call: TRBV29-1
clone_size: few
d_call: .
j_call: TRBJ2-2
cdr3_aa: CSSRRTNTGELFF
cdr3_nt: TGCAGCTCTAGACGGACGAACACCGGGGAGCTGTTTTTT

v_call: TRBV1
clone_size: few
d_call: .
j_call: TRBJ1-3
cdr3_aa: CASSQDQIRDRADTIYF
cdr3_nt: TGCGCCAGCAGCCAAGACCAAATCCGGGACAGGGCGGACACCATATATTTT

v_call: TRBV19
clone_size: .
d_call: .
j_call: TRBJ1-2
cdr3_aa: CASSTGRGTPYGYTF
cdr3_nt: TGTGCCAGTAGTACAGGGCGTGGGACCCCCTATGGCTACACCTTC

v_call: TRBV9
clone_size: .
d_call: .
j_call: TRBJ1-2
cdr3_aa: CASSGPTRGRYGYTF
cdr3_nt: TGTGCCAGCAGCGGCCCAACCAGGGGTCGGTACGGCTACACCTTC

v_call: TRBV5-1
clone_size: .
d_call: .
j_call: TRBJ2-2
cdr3_aa: CASSEGGNTGELFF
cdr3_nt: TGCGCCAGCAGCGAAGGAGGGAACACCGGGGAGCTGTTTTTT

v_call: TRBV19
clone_size: .
d_call: .
j_call: TRBJ1-1
cdr3_aa: CASNLGLKPGDTEAFF
cdr3_nt: TGTGCCAGTAATTTGGGCCTAAAGCCTGGGGACACTGAAGCTTTCTTT

v_call: TRBV30
clone_size: few
d_call: .
j_call: TRBJ1-3
cdr3_aa: CAWSAENTIYF
cdr3_nt: TGTGCCTGGAGTGCGGAAAACACCATATATTTT

v_call: TRBV19
clone_size: .
d_call: TRBD2
j_call: TRBJ2-5
cdr3_aa: CASSILAGGQETQYF
cdr3_nt: TGTGCCAGTAGTATACTAGCGGGGGGACAAGAGACCCAGTACTTC

v_call: TRBV9
clone_size: many
d_call: TRBD1
j_call: TRBJ1-3
cdr3_aa: CASSATGTGIGNTIYF
cdr3_nt: TGTGCCAGCAGCGCCACCGGGACAGGGATCGGAAACACCATATATTTT

v_call: TRBV30
clone_size: .
d_call: .
j_call: TRBJ2-3
cdr3_aa: CAWSVETSWVTDTQYF
cdr3_nt: TGTGCCTGGAGTGTTGAAACTAGTTGGGTCACAGATACGCAGTATTTT

v_call: TRBV19
clone_size: .
d_call: .
j_call: TRBJ1-2
cdr3_aa: CASSRGEGYTF
cdr3_nt: TGTGCCAGTAGTCGAGGGGAAGGCTACACCTTC

v_call: TRBV6-8
clone_size: many
d_call: .
j_call: TRBJ2-1
cdr3_aa: CASSYGRYNEQFF
cdr3_nt: TGTGCCAGCAGTTACGGACGGTACAATGAGCAGTTCTTC

v_call: TRBV6-8
clone_size: .
d_call: TRBD1
j_call: TRBJ2-7
cdr3_aa: CASTLQGSHEQYF
cdr3_nt: TGTGCCAGCACCCTACAGGGGTCCCACGAGCAGTACTTC

v_call: TRBV5-1
clone_size: .
d_call: .
j_call: TRBJ2-5
cdr3_aa: CASSSHGRLEETQYF
cdr3_nt: TGCGCCAGCAGCTCCCATGGTAGACTAGAAGAGACCCAGTACTTC

v_call: TRBV6-8
clone_size: many
d_call: .
j_call: TRBJ2-7
cdr3_aa: CASSYSGRAAGTQYF
cdr3_nt: TGTGCCAGCAGTTACTCGGGACGGGCAGCCGGAACGCAGTACTTC

v_call: TRBV11-3
clone_size: few
d_call: TRBD2
j_call: TRBJ2-1
cdr3_aa: CASSSPGLAGGNEQFF
cdr3_nt: TGTGCCAGCAGCTCCCCTGGACTAGCGGGGGGCAATGAGCAGTTCTTC

v_call: TRBV18
clone_size: .
d_call: .
j_call: TRBJ1-5
cdr3_aa: CASSPVKGDNQPQHF
cdr3_nt: TGTGCCAGCTCACCCGTAAAAGGAGACAATCAGCCCCAGCATTTT

v_call: TRBV29-1
clone_size: .
d_call: .
j_call: TRBJ1-2
cdr3_aa: CSVDLAGSNYGYTF
cdr3_nt: TGCAGCGTTGACTTAGCAGGGTCTAACTATGGCTACACCTTC

v_call: TRBV6-8
clone_size: few
d_call: .
j_call: TRBJ1-5
cdr3_aa: CASRSGGANQPQHF
cdr3_nt: TGTGCCAGCAGATCCGGGGGGGCGAATCAGCCCCAGCATTTT

v_call: TRBV18
clone_size: .
d_call: .
j_call: TRBJ2-7
cdr3_aa: CASSADGQSYEQYF
cdr3_nt: TGTGCCAGCTCAGCGGACGGACAGTCCTACGAGCAGTACTTC

v_call: TRBV9
clone_size: .
d_call: TRBD1
j_call: TRBJ1-2
cdr3_aa: CASRDRGYGYTF
cdr3_nt: TGTGCCAGCAGGGACAGGGGCTATGGCTACACCTTC

v_call: TRBV30
clone_size: .
d_call: .
j_call: TRBJ2-7
cdr3_aa: CAWSFGYEQYF
cdr3_nt: TGTGCCTGGAGCTTCGGGTACGAGCAGTACTTC

v_call: TRBV9
clone_size: .
d_call: .
j_call: TRBJ1-6
cdr3_aa: CASSVDGNNFSPLHF
cdr3_nt: TGTGCCAGCAGCGTAGACGGGAATAATTTTTCACCCCTCCACTTT

v_call: TRBV4-1
clone_size: .
d_call: TRBD1
j_call: TRBJ1-1
cdr3_aa: CASSPRTGLNTEAFF
cdr3_nt: TGCGCCAGCAGCCCTCGGACAGGGCTAAACACTGAAGCTTTCTTT

v_call: TRBV30
clone_size: few
d_call: .
j_call: TRBJ1-6
cdr3_aa: CAWTYRSSYNSPLHF
cdr3_nt: TGTGCCTGGACCTACAGGAGCTCCTATAATTCACCCCTCCACTTT

v_call: TRBV19
clone_size: .
d_call: .
j_call: TRBJ1-2
cdr3_aa: CASSIPQAHYGYTF
cdr3_nt: TGTGCCAGTAGTATTCCCCAGGCGCACTATGGCTACACCTTC

v_call: TRBV2
clone_size: .
d_call: TRBD1
j_call: TRBJ2-5
cdr3_aa: CASPDRGQETQYF
cdr3_nt: TGTGCCAGTCCCGACAGGGGCCAAGAGACCCAGTACTTC

v_call: TRBV9
clone_size: few
d_call: TRBD1
j_call: TRBJ2-7
cdr3_aa: CASSEYGQGNEQYF
cdr3_nt: TGTGCCAGCAGCGAATACGGACAGGGGAACGAGCAGTACTTC

v_call: TRBV30
clone_size: .
d_call: .
j_call: TRBJ2-7
cdr3_aa: CAWGPPGWTYEQYF
cdr3_nt: TGTGCCTGGGGCCCACCGGGGTGGACCTACGAGCAGTACTTC

v_call: TRBV9
clone_size: .
d_call: TRBD2
j_call: TRBJ2-5
cdr3_aa: CASWKLAGGLQETQYF
cdr3_nt: TGTGCCAGCTGGAAACTAGCGGGGGGGCTGCAAGAGACCCAGTACTTC